Presented here are 28 T cell receptor beta chains from one specimen sequenced in a study of radiation and T cells in renal cell carcinoma. The data were produced by immunoSEQ multiplex PCR, yet TCRdb's version contains in-frame clones alone and is incomplete. The table records some 31,000 clones, 81% of them present only once. As for time point: blood 4 weeks post-SBRT, at nephrectomy. Treatment specified: 15 Gy SBRT to primary tumor, nephrectomy 4 weeks later. The starting material was blood, obtained from a patient whose treatment included radiotherapy and nephrectomy. The receptors here all came from a man aged 60-69 years with renal cell carcinoma.

The chain combines TRBV5-4 with TRBJ2-1; D possibly corresponds to TRBD2 (5 bases). The V end was cut by 2 bases, the J end by 10 bases, with 13 bases between. The CDR3 is 13 amino acids. CDR1 is SGHNT, CDR2 YYREEE, per germline (reference sequence). CDR3 amino acids: CASSLGPRREQFF. The CDR3 DNA follows: TGTGCCAGCAGCTTAGGGCCCCGGAGGGAGCAGTTCTTC.

The chain is built from TRBV6-4 and TRBJ1-3; D not resolved. Germline assignment: CDR1 MRHNA and CDR2 SNTAGT. The CDR3 totals 13 residues. Trimming removed 5 bases from V and 8 bases from J, with 13 bases in between. CDR3 in DNA: TGTGCCAGCAGTCATCCCCCGAGAGACACCATATATTTT. Its translation is CASSHPPRDTIYF.

V gene TRBV5-4 combines with J gene TRBJ1-6; TRBD1 matches at 8 bases. Trimming removed 4 bases from V and 7 bases from J; junction bases left unmatched: 4. Per the germline V gene, CDR1 is SGHNT and CDR2 is YYREEE (reference sequence). The CDR3 is 14 residues long. CDR3 DNA sequence: TGTGCCAGCAGCGACAGGGGCGGAAATTCACCCCTCCACTTT. Translated, it gives CASSDRGGNSPLHF.

The chain employs TRBV5-1 and TRBJ2-5; 7 bases are a match to TRBD1. The V gene end was trimmed by 0 bases and the J gene end by 10 bases; junction bases not matched to a gene: 6. This CDR3 spans 13 amino acids. The germline V gene encodes CDR1 SGHRS and CDR2 YFSETQ. The CDR3 region has the DNA TGCGCCAGCAGCTTGGAGGGGGCCGTCGACCAGTACTTC. Translated: CASSLEGAVDQYF.

The CDR3 loop reads CASSSGHSNEKLFF. CDR3 DNA: TGTGCCAGCAGCTCAGGACATTCTAATGAAAAACTGTTTTTT. The rearrangement links TRBV7-9 to TRBJ1-4; D is possibly TRBD1 (5 bases). The CDR3 spans 14 residues. V was pared by 4 bases and J by 3 bases, with 9 bases between. The germline CDR1 and CDR2 sequences are SEHNR and FQNEAQ (reference sequence). The full variable domain, in which reference TRBV7-9 and TRBJ1-4 provide the parts outside the CDR3, is DTGVSQNPRHKITKRGQNVTFRCDPISEHNRLYWYRQTLGQGPEFLTYFQNEAQLEKSRLLSDRFSAERPKGSFSTLEIQRTEQGDSAMYLCASSSGHSNEKLFFGSGTQLSVL.

The chain links TRBV5-1 to TRBJ2-5; D gene ambiguous. CDR1 and CDR2 (germline): SGHRS, YFSETQ. This CDR3 is built from 13 residues. The V end was cut by 0 bases, the J end by 7 bases, with 10 bases between. CDR3 amino acids: CASSLVVLGTQYF. CDR3 DNA: TGCGCCAGCAGCTTGGTAGTCCTAGGGACCCAGTACTTC.

The genes are TRBV2 and TRBJ2-7; D is unclear. The germline gives CDR1 SNHLY, CDR2 FYNNEI. This CDR3 spans 12 amino acids. Trimming stripped 7 bases from V and 1 base from J, with 8 bases between. Written as DNA, the CDR3 is TGTGCCAGCATCCCGCTATCCTACGAGCAGTACTTC. Residues: CASIPLSYEQYF.

The V gene is TRBV5-1, the J gene TRBJ2-7; maybe TRBD1 (6 bases). The CDR3 length is 14 residues. Germline V gene lookup returns CDR1 SGHRS and CDR2 YFSETQ. The V and J ends lost 0 bases and 2 bases respectively, with 9 bases between them. Here the CDR3 DNA reads TGCGCCAGCAGCTTGGGGACAGTCACCTACGAGCAGTACTTC. Its translation: CASSLGTVTYEQYF.

This rearrangement joins TRBV2 to TRBJ2-1; 10 bases align to TRBD2. The CDR3 loop spans 15 amino acids. The ends lost 4 bases at V and 8 bases at J; junction bases unmatched: 8. Germline V CDR1 and CDR2: SNHLY, FYNNEI. DNA for the CDR3: TGTGCCAGCAGTGCTCTAGCGGGAGAGTTAGATGAGCAGTTCTTC. Translating gives CASSALAGELDEQFF.

The gene calls are TRBV9 and TRBJ2-1; 7 positions agree with TRBD2. V shed 0 bases, J shed 4 bases, and the junction held 4 bases outside the gene matches. The CDR3 runs 15 residues. Germline V gives CDR1 SGDLS, CDR2 YYNGEE. CDR3 amino acids: CASSVGAGVYNEQFF. CDR3 bases: TGTGCCAGCAGCGTAGGGGCGGGAGTTTACAATGAGCAGTTCTTC.

The CDR3 bases are TGTGCTAGTGAGTCTAGCGGGAATACGCAGTATTTT. It encodes CASESSGNTQYF. The rearrangement links TRBV12-5 to TRBJ2-3, with 9 bases aligning to TRBD2. CDR3 length: 12 residues. J lost 7 bases, V lost 7 bases, and 3 bases had no gene match. Germline CDR1 LGHNT, CDR2 FRNRAP.

This rearrangement joins TRBV29-1 to TRBJ1-1; 9 positions agree with TRBD1. The CDR3 spans 15 residues. CDR1 SQVTM and CDR2 ANQGSEA come from the germline V gene. V dropped 5 bases and J dropped 4; count of bases not matched to a gene: 11. CDR3 sequence: CSVLNTGGRFTEAFF. CDR3 DNA sequence: TGCAGCGTTCTTAATACAGGGGGCAGGTTCACTGAAGCTTTCTTT.

V gene TRBV6-5 combines with J gene TRBJ2-7; D gene ambiguous. Germline V CDR1 and CDR2: MNHEY, SVGAGI. CDR3 length: 13 residues. The V end lost 0 bases, the J end lost 3 bases, and 6 bases lay between the germline ends. CDR3 sequence reads: CASSYSGRYEQYF. CDR3 nucleotide sequence: TGTGCCAGCAGTTACTCTGGGCGCTACGAGCAGTACTTC.

The chain links TRBV5-1 to TRBJ2-3; the D gene is possibly TRBD2 (6 bases). The CDR3 totals 14 residues. Trimming left V 4 bases short and J 2 bases short, with 11 bases between. Germline V gene lookup returns CDR1 SGHRS and CDR2 YFSETQ. The CDR3 DNA reads TGCGCCAGCAGCATGGCGGGGCCCACAGATACGCAGTATTTT. Translation: CASSMAGPTDTQYF.

The CDR3: CASRTIRDYQPQHF. In DNA form, the CDR3 reads TGTGCCAGTAGGACAATTCGGGACTACCAGCCCCAGCATTTT. The rearrangement joins TRBV19 to TRBJ1-5, with D possibly being TRBD1 (5 bases). The CDR3 runs 14 residues. CDR1 and CDR2 from the germline V gene are LNHDA and SQIVND (reference sequence). The V gene lost 6 bases and the J gene lost 7 bases, with 16 bases spanning the gap. The entire variable domain, with the rest obtained from reference TRBV19 and TRBJ1-5, is as follows: DGGITQSPKYLFRKEGQNVTLSCEQNLNHDAMYWYRQDPGQGLRLIYYSQIVNDFQKGDIAEGYSVSREKKESFPLTVTSAQKNPTAFYLCASRTIRDYQPQHFGDGTRLSIL.

This clone was found many times. The chain employs TRBV30 and TRBJ2-1; a possible D gene is TRBD2 (5 bases). CDR3 length: 15 residues. Trimming took 0 bases from V and 5 from J, leaving 14 bases between them. Per germline, CDR1 GTSNPN and CDR2 SVGIG (reference sequence). CDR3 nucleotides: TGTGCCTGGAGTGTTTCTGCGGGCCCGAACAATGAGCAGTTCTTC. Its protein product is CAWSVSAGPNNEQFF.

The chain uses TRBV19 and TRBJ1-1; weak D call: TRBD1 (5 bases). The V gene lost 6 bases and the J gene lost 0 bases, with 11 bases spanning the gap. The CDR3 has 14 amino acids. The V gene's germline CDR1 is LNHDA and CDR2 SQIVND (reference sequence). The CDR3 here is CASRSGGMNTEAFF. For the CDR3, the DNA is TGTGCCAGTAGGTCCGGGGGAATGAACACTGAAGCTTTCTTT.

The chain carries TRBV10-3 and TRBJ2-7, with D possibly being TRBD2 (6 bases). Deletions cut 6 bases from V and 6 bases from J, with 18 bases between. There are 14 residues in the CDR3. Germline V CDR1 and CDR2: ENHRY, SYGVKD. The CDR3, as DNA: TGTGCCATCAGATCCGGGACTCCCGTCCCCGAGCAGTACTTC. Translating it yields CAIRSGTPVPEQYF.

CDR3 region: CASSSSFEAGYTF. The CDR3 DNA sequence: TGTGCCAGCAGCTCCTCCTTCGAGGCTGGCTACACCTTC. The chain employs TRBV7-2 and TRBJ1-2; unclear D gene. CDR1 and CDR2 from the germline V gene are SGHTA and FQGNSA. The V gene lost 4 bases and the J gene lost 7 bases, with 13 bases spanning the gap. This CDR3 is built from 13 residues.

The chain uses TRBV2 and TRBJ2-1, with TRBD1 identical over 8 bases. From germline, CDR1 is SNHLY and CDR2 FYNNEI. The J segment lost 2 bases and the V segment lost 6 bases, leaving 9 bases of the junction unmatched. This CDR3 contains 16 residues. In DNA, the CDR3 is TGTGCCAGCAGCGGACAGACAGGGGAGGCCTACAATGAGCAGTTCTTC. Translation gives CASSGQTGEAYNEQFF. Drawing the rest from reference TRBV2 and TRBJ2-1, the complete variable domain is EPEVTQTPSHQVTQMGQEVILRCVPISNHLYFYWYRQILGQKVEFLVSFYNNEISEKSEIFDDQFSVERPDGSNFTLKIRSTKLEDSAMYFCASSGQTGEAYNEQFFGPGTRLTVL.

V and J are TRBV30 and TRBJ2-7, with TRBD2 matching over 10 bases. Germline loops: CDR1 GTSNPN, CDR2 SVGIG (reference sequence). CDR3 length: 13 amino acids. Unmatched junction bases numbered 6, after V lost 6 bases and J lost 4 bases. Written as DNA, the CDR3 is TGTGCCTGTGGGACTAGCGATCGTTACGAGCAGTACTTC. Its protein is CACGTSDRYEQYF.

This chain links TRBV7-9 with TRBJ2-1, with D hard to call. Trimming stripped 5 bases from V and 2 bases from J, with 13 bases between. Germline V lookup: CDR1 SEHNR, CDR2 FQNEAQ (reference sequence). CDR3 length equals 15 residues. CDR3 sequence reads: CASSTGSGPYNEQFF. In nucleotides, the CDR3 is TGTGCCAGCAGCACCGGGTCAGGTCCCTACAATGAGCAGTTCTTC. Complete variable domain (other parts from reference TRBV7-9 and TRBJ2-1): DTGVSQNPRHKITKRGQNVTFRCDPISEHNRLYWYRQTLGQGPEFLTYFQNEAQLEKSRLLSDRFSAERPKGSFSTLEIQRTEQGDSAMYLCASSTGSGPYNEQFFGPGTRLTVL.

This chain uses TRBV7-8 with TRBJ2-5; 7 positions agree with TRBD1. Per germline, CDR1 SGHVS and CDR2 FQNEAQ. V lost 6 bases, J lost 1 base, and 8 bases stayed unmatched. This CDR3 spans 15 amino acids. The CDR3 bases are TGTGCCAGCAGGGAAGAACAGGGGATCCAAGAGACCCAGTACTTC. It encodes CASREEQGIQETQYF.

V and J are TRBV9 and TRBJ1-5, with a tentative D call TRBD1 (6 bases). Germline assignment: CDR1 SGDLS and CDR2 YYNGEE. V was trimmed by 4 bases and J by 6 bases, leaving 17 bases between them. This CDR3 comprises 15 residues. CDR3: CASSLTQGPSQPQHF. CDR3 bases: TGTGCCAGCAGCTTAACACAGGGCCCGAGTCAGCCCCAGCATTTT.

The chain couples TRBV6-1 to TRBJ2-5; TRBD2 matches at 15 bases. Trimming removed 3 bases from V and 5 bases from J; junction bases left unmatched: 1. CDR1 is MNHNS, CDR2 SASEGT, per germline. This CDR3 has 15 amino acids. The CDR3 sequence is CASSDGLAGGETQYF. DNA of the CDR3: TGTGCCAGCAGTGACGGACTAGCGGGAGGGGAGACCCAGTACTTC.

This clone was counted a single time. J is TRBJ2-1 and V is TRBV5-6; 7 nucleotides match TRBD2. Trimming cost V 0 bases and J 5 bases; bases outside gene matches: 8. The CDR3 has 16 amino acids. CDR1 is SGHDT and CDR2 is YYEEEE in the germline V gene. Written as DNA, the CDR3 is TGTGCCAGCAGCTTGGTAGGCCGGCGGGAGAACAATGAGCAGTTCTTC. It codes for CASSLVGRRENNEQFF.

This clone has just a few counts. The V call is TRBV4-2, the J call TRBJ2-5, with D perhaps matching TRBD1 (6 bases). Trimming removed 0 bases from V and 2 bases from J, with 16 bases in between. The CDR3 runs 17 residues. CDR1 and CDR2 (germline): LGHNA, YNFKEQ. The CDR3 DNA reads as TGTGCCAGCAGCCAAGAATTAGGGCAGGGGAGTCAAGAGACCCAGTACTTC. Translation: CASSQELGQGSQETQYF.

The V and J genes are TRBV30 and TRBJ2-7, with 7 bases lining up with TRBD2. The junction had 9 bases not matched to a gene; V was cut back by 0 bases and J by 4 bases. Germline V gene data show CDR1 as GTSNPN and CDR2 as SVGIG (reference sequence). CDR3 size: 15 residues. DNA of the CDR3: TGTGCCTGGAGTGTAGGGGAGGGTATGTCGTACGAGCAGTACTTC. It yields the protein CAWSVGEGMSYEQYF.